These 17 T cell receptor beta chains originate from one sample sequenced in a study of T cell repertoires in aging, cancer and after chemotherapy. A mixed TRB-A/B primer pool amplified rearranged TRB by multiplex touch-down PCR. One entry per CDR3 protein, called by TCRdb with MiXCR from the multiplex PCR reads. The sample records about 1,400 distinct CDR3 sequences, 60% being singletons. The template was genomic DNA from peripheral blood, not RNA. The sequenced material came from blood. The origin of the receptors is a human donor with a blood cancer.

The chain couples TRBV6-4 to TRBJ2-3; unclear D gene. The CDR3 is 13 residues long. CDR1 is MRHNA and CDR2 is SNTAGT in the germline V gene. V was trimmed by 6 bases and J by 1 base, leaving 8 bases between them. For the CDR3, the DNA is TGTGCCAGCAGCGCAGCAGGCACAGATACGCAGTATTTT. Its translation: CASSAAGTDTQYF.

The gene calls are TRBV6-1 and TRBJ1-6; D is perhaps TRBD1 (5 bases). This CDR3 is built from 18 residues. The V end was cut by 4 bases, the J end by 4 bases, with 20 bases between. CDR1 and CDR2 (germline): MNHNS, SASEGT. DNA of the CDR3: TGTGCCAGCAGTGTCCTCAGGGAGGGCAGTCGTTATAATTCACCCCTCCACTTT. Its translation: CASSVLREGSRYNSPLHF.

This clonotype is deemed large. V and J are TRBV30 and TRBJ2-7; possible D gene TRBD1, 6 bases. The V end lost 2 bases, the J end lost 0 bases, and 8 bases lay between the germline ends. In germline, CDR1 is GTSNPN, CDR2 SVGIG (reference sequence). The CDR3 is made up of 13 amino acids. CDR3 protein: CAWSRDTSYEQYF. CDR3 DNA: TGTGCCTGGAGTCGGGACACCTCCTACGAGCAGTACTTC.

The chain has TRBV19 and TRBJ1-2; D is uncertain. The CDR3 spans 12 residues. V lost 1 base and J lost 9, with 9 bases in between. Germline values: CDR1 LNHDA, CDR2 SQIVND (reference sequence). CDR3 DNA: TGTGCCAGTAGTATAGGTACAGTACGCTACACCTTC. Amino acids: CASSIGTVRYTF.

V usage is TRBV6-5 and J usage is TRBJ2-5; tentatively, D is TRBD1 (7 bases). Between the trimmed V and J ends, which lost 6 bases and 4 bases, there was a span of 21 bases. The V gene's germline CDR1 is MNHEY and CDR2 SVGAGI. This CDR3 comprises 16 residues. The CDR3 protein is CASSLAKGAGGETQYF. For the CDR3, the DNA is TGTGCCAGCAGCTTGGCCAAGGGGGCCGGGGGAGAGACCCAGTACTTC.

The chain links TRBV7-9 to TRBJ2-3, with TRBD2 identical over 10 bases. Looked up from germline, CDR1 is SEHNR and CDR2 is FQNEAQ (reference sequence). With V trimmed by 5 bases and J by 2 bases, 7 bases remained unmatched. The CDR3 spans 16 residues. Here the CDR3 reads CASSAHGTSDTDTQYF. The CDR3 DNA sequence: TGTGCCAGCAGCGCACATGGGACTAGCGACACAGATACGCAGTATTTT.

The rearrangement links TRBV6-4 to TRBJ2-1; 7 bases map to TRBD2. Germline CDR1 is MRHNA and CDR2 is SNTAGT. This CDR3 has 15 residues. The J segment lost 7 bases and the V segment lost 6 bases, leaving 12 bases of the junction unmatched. The CDR3 region has the DNA TGTGCCAGCAGCCTCTCTGGCGGGAGTGCAAATGAGCAGTTCTTC. This translates into CASSLSGGSANEQFF.

This rearrangement joins TRBV7-4 to TRBJ2-5; D perhaps matches TRBD1 (6 bases). This CDR3 is built from 17 residues. V gave up 6 bases and J gave up 2 bases, with 22 bases separating them. The V gene's germline CDR1 is SGHVT and CDR2 SQSDAQ. In nucleotides, the CDR3 is TGTGCCAGCAGTTCCTCAGCCCGGGACACACTACAAGAGACCCAGTACTTC. Translation gives CASSSSARDTLQETQYF.

The CDR3 sequence: CASSYDLAAGAYEQYF. The CDR3 region has the DNA TGTGCCAGCAGTTACGATCTCGCGGCGGGAGCCTACGAGCAGTACTTC. J is TRBJ2-7 and V is TRBV6-2 or TRBV6-3; the match to TRBD2 covers 7 bases. Unmatched junction bases numbered 9, after V lost 2 bases and J lost 2 bases. There are 16 residues in the CDR3. Per the germline V gene, CDR1 is MNHEY and CDR2 is SVGEGT.

Of note for this clonotype: One end of the junction is discordant with germline, which a read error may explain. The CDR3 here is CASSLAGFNRGHGYTF. DNA of the CDR3: TGTGCCAGCAGCTTAGCGGGATTTAACAGGGGGCATGGCTACACCTTC. The J gene is TRBJ1-2, the V gene TRBV12-3 or TRBV12-4, with 9 bases aligning to TRBD1. The CDR3 consists of 16 residues.

The chain couples TRBV7-9 to TRBJ2-3; TRBD2 is a possible D gene (5 bases). V shed 5 bases and J shed 11 bases, with 14 bases lying between them. Germline V gives CDR1 SEHNR, CDR2 FQNEAQ (reference sequence). The CDR3 runs to 12 residues. CDR3 loop: CASSLHAEEQYF. The CDR3 nucleotides are TGTGCCAGCAGCCTCCATGCGGAGGAGCAGTATTTT.

The chain has TRBV6-5 and TRBJ2-2; unclear D gene. The V end was cut by 2 bases, the J end by 4 bases, with 5 bases between. The CDR3 covers 13 residues. Germline CDR1 MNHEY, CDR2 SVGAGI. Here the CDR3 reads CASSYRATGELFF. The CDR3 coding sequence is TGTGCCAGCAGTTACAGGGCCACCGGGGAGCTGTTTTTT.

This rearrangement joins TRBV6-2 or TRBV6-3 to TRBJ2-7, with TRBD1 identical over 7 bases. With V trimmed by 2 bases and J by 7 bases, 20 bases remained unmatched. This CDR3 has 18 residues. Germline V gives CDR1 MNHEY, CDR2 SVGEGT. CDR3 residues: CASSYRTMAVRGLREQYF. DNA for the CDR3: TGTGCCAGCAGTTACCGAACGATGGCCGTCAGGGGGTTGAGGGAGCAGTACTTC.

J is TRBJ1-3 and V is TRBV6-5, with D perhaps matching TRBD1 (5 bases). The CDR3 spans 13 residues. Trimming stripped 9 bases from V and 3 bases from J, with 12 bases between. Germline CDR1 MNHEY, CDR2 SVGAGI. DNA of the CDR3: TGTGCCAGTCGCCAGGGAAATGGAAACACCATATATTTT. This codes for CASRQGNGNTIYF.

This clonotype was detected a few times. This rearrangement joins TRBV30 to TRBJ2-3; D is perhaps TRBD1 (6 bases). The CDR3 covers 16 residues. Germline V CDR1 and CDR2: GTSNPN, SVGIG (reference sequence). V lost 0 bases to trimming and J lost 1 base, with 14 bases between them. For the CDR3, the DNA is TGTGCCTGGAGTGTACGGTATGCAGGGGGCACAGATACGCAGTATTTT. Encoded protein: CAWSVRYAGGTDTQYF.

The chain recombines TRBV6-4 with TRBJ2-1, with TRBD1 identical over 7 bases. Germline V gives CDR1 MRHNA, CDR2 SNTAGT. J was trimmed by 7 bases and V by 6 bases; bases with no gene match: 6. This CDR3 has 13 amino acids. This CDR3 reads CASSVSGGNEQFF. As DNA, the CDR3 is TGTGCCAGCAGCGTGTCAGGGGGTAATGAGCAGTTCTTC.

V is TRBV7-2 and J is TRBJ2-2; 9 bases are a match to TRBD1. The CDR3 length is 16 residues. The V segment lost 5 bases and the J segment 6 bases; nucleotides outside the gene matches: 10. Germline-derived CDR1 and CDR2 are SGHTA and FQGNSA. CDR3 region: CASSLYGTGLSGELFF. DNA of the CDR3: TGTGCCAGCAGCCTATACGGGACAGGGTTGTCCGGGGAGCTGTTTTTT.